The sequence of this T cell receptor beta chain was determined in a study of coeliac disease. Study-wide background: The study queried TRBV7-2 bias without high-resolution HLA data. Overall study results and limits: Largely private TRB repertoires meant most sequences were sample-unique. Intraepithelial and lamina propria fractions were not highly pure, so cross-contamination was possible. Active celiac intraepithelial and lamina propria samples had lower TRB and TRG clonality than control samples.

Profiled with immunoSEQ multiplex PCR; TCRdb holds only in-frame clones, not every one. The repertoire includes about 1,700 clones, over 70% of them detected once, and roughly 12% sits in the top ten. A remark on this clone: The antigen is undetermined.

This CDR3 region has 15 residues. In germline, CDR1 is MNHNS, CDR2 SASEGT. V lost 6 bases, J lost 5 bases, and 19 bases lay in between. V gene TRBV6-1 combines with J gene TRBJ1-1; TRBD1 is a possible D gene (6 bases). This TCR derives from a human donor without celiac disease. Material: lymphocytes from the gut lamina propria. The CDR3 nucleotides are TGTGCCAGCAGAGCGAGGTTCAGGGGTGGGACTGAAGCTTTCTTT. This sequence encodes CASRARFRGGTEAFF.